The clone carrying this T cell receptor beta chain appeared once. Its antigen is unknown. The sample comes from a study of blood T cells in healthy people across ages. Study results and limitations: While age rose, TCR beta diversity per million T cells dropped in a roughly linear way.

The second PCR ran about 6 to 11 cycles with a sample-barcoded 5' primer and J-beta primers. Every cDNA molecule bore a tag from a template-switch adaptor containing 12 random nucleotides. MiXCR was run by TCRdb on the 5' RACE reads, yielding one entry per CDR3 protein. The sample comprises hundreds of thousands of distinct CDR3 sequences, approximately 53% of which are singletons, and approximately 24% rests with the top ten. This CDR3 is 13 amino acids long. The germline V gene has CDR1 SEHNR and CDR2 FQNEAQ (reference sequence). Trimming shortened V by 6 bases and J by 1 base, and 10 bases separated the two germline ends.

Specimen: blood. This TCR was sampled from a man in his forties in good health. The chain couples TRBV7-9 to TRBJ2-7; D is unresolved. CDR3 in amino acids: CASRISCSYEQYF. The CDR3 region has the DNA TGTGCCAGCAGGATAAGCTGTTCCTACGAGCAGTACTTC.